A single sample is the source of the 29 T cell receptor beta chains below, sequenced in a study of technical replicates of blood from a few donors. TCRdb's table, derived via immunoSEQ multiplex PCR, lists solely in-frame clones and lacks some. The repertoire holds more than 75,000 clones, 93% seen once, with less than 0.3% in the top ten. The sequenced sample consisted of T cells isolated from PBMCs. The receptors come from a human donor in good health.

The chain uses TRBV19 and TRBJ1-2; tentative D call: TRBD1 (6 bases). Germline V gives CDR1 LNHDA, CDR2 SQIVND (reference sequence). The length of the CDR3 is 16 residues. Trimming removed 3 bases from V and 7 bases from J, with 21 bases in between. The CDR3 bases are TGTGCCAGTAGTATCCGGACCTTTGACAGGATTAGTGGCTACACCTTC. Its translation is CASSIRTFDRISGYTF.

The rearrangement joins TRBV6-5 to TRBJ1-5, with D hard to call. The germline CDR1 and CDR2 sequences are MNHEY and SVGAGI. The CDR3 length is 14 residues. Trimming cost V 5 bases and J 6 bases, with 14 bases left between them. CDR3 nucleotides: TGTGCCAGCAGTCCCAACAGAGCCACTCAGCCCCAGCATTTT. Amino acids: CASSPNRATQPQHF.

This chain joins TRBV6-1 and TRBJ2-2, with 7 bases identical to TRBD2. The CDR3 has 17 residues. Germline V CDR1 and CDR2: MNHNS, SASEGT. The J segment lost 2 bases and the V segment lost 0 bases, leaving 6 bases of the junction unmatched. This CDR3 reads CASSEAGGGVNTGELFF. CDR3 bases: TGTGCCAGCAGTGAAGCTGGGGGAGGGGTTAACACCGGGGAGCTGTTTTTT.

V usage is TRBV5-6 and J usage is TRBJ1-3; no clear D. Between the trimmed V and J ends, which lost 0 bases and 0 bases, there was a span of 7 bases. This CDR3 is 15 amino acids long. Germline V CDR1 and CDR2: SGHDT, YYEEEE. The CDR3 sequence: CASSLVPSSGNTIYF. DNA of the CDR3: TGTGCCAGCAGCTTGGTTCCCAGCTCTGGAAACACCATATATTTT.

The rearrangement joins TRBV28 to TRBJ2-3; 7 bases line up with TRBD2. V lost 1 base, J lost 7 bases, and 8 bases stayed unmatched. There are 15 residues in the CDR3. Per the germline V gene, CDR1 is MDHEN and CDR2 is SYDVKM. CDR3 nucleotide sequence: TGTGCCAGCAGTTTATTCACTAGCGCAGGAAATACGCAGTATTTT. Amino acids: CASSLFTSAGNTQYF.

The V and J genes are TRBV7-8 and TRBJ1-1; 7 nucleotides agree with TRBD1. Germline CDR1 reads SGHVS; CDR2 reads FQNEAQ. V gave up 9 bases and J gave up 4 bases; unmatched junction bases: 8. CDR3 size: 13 residues. The CDR3 DNA is TGTGCCAGTTCAGGGGGGATTGGCACTGAAGCTTTCTTT. It codes for CASSGGIGTEAFF.

The CDR3 region has the DNA TGTGCCAGCAGCCAAGATCAGTTGGCACAGGGATCAAATCAGCCCCAGCATTTT. Its translation is CASSQDQLAQGSNQPQHF. This sequence joins TRBV14 and TRBJ1-5; possible D gene TRBD1, 6 bases. This CDR3 has 18 residues. CDR1 and CDR2 from the germline V gene are SGHDN and FVKESK. Trimming cost V 0 bases and J 4 bases, with 19 bases left between them.

The genes are TRBV7-8 and TRBJ2-1; TRBD2 might be the D (5 bases). CDR1 is SGHVS and CDR2 is FQNEAQ in the germline V gene. The V end was cut by 5 bases, the J end by 4 bases, with 15 bases between. This CDR3 contains 15 residues. The CDR3: CASSQLRTYYNEQFF. DNA for the CDR3: TGTGCCAGCAGCCAGCTCCGGACTTATTACAATGAGCAGTTCTTC.

The chain links TRBV11-1 to TRBJ1-1; 7 bases match TRBD1. The V and J ends lost 7 bases and 1 base, in that order; junction bases with no gene match: 6. CDR1 is SGHAT, CDR2 FQDESV, per germline (reference sequence). The CDR3 has 14 amino acids. In nucleotides, the CDR3 is TGTGCCAGCATACTTTGGACAGGGAACACTGAAGCTTTCTTT. Translation: CASILWTGNTEAFF.

The rearrangement uses TRBV12-1 and TRBJ1-1. TRBV12-1 is shown as a pseudogene. This CDR3 comprises 13 residues. The CDR3 DNA is TGTGCCAGCCGAGGGAGGATGAACACTGAAGCTTTCTTT. Encoded protein: CASRGRMNTEAFF.

In nucleotides, the CDR3 is TGCGCCAGCAGCTTGGGAAGGCAGGACTACGAGCAGTACTTC. As protein: CASSLGRQDYEQYF. The rearrangement links TRBV5-1 to TRBJ2-7; D call uncertain. CDR1 is SGHRS and CDR2 is YFSETQ in the germline V gene. The CDR3 sequence is 14 residues long. V was trimmed by 0 bases and J by 3 bases, leaving 10 bases between them.

A few counts support this clone. The rearrangement joins TRBV6-5 to TRBJ2-5; TRBD2 matches at 8 bases. Unmatched junction bases numbered 7, after V lost 0 bases and J lost 4 bases. CDR1 and CDR2 from the germline V gene are MNHEY and SVGAGI. The CDR3 runs 16 residues. The CDR3 sequence: CASSYSVTSAPETQYF. CDR3 DNA sequence: TGTGCCAGCAGTTACTCGGTGACTAGCGCCCCAGAGACCCAGTACTTC.

This chain links TRBV7-9 with TRBJ2-3; 8 nucleotides agree with TRBD2. J lost 2 bases, V lost 1 base, and 5 bases had no gene match. This CDR3 spans 16 amino acids. The germline V gene has CDR1 SEHNR and CDR2 FQNEAQ (reference sequence). The CDR3 protein is CASSLGAGVHTDTQYF. CDR3 bases: TGTGCCAGCAGCTTAGGAGCGGGGGTACACACAGATACGCAGTATTTT.

The chain carries TRBV5-4 and TRBJ2-3; 10 nucleotides align to TRBD2. CDR1 is SGHNT, CDR2 YYREEE, per germline (reference sequence). V shed 0 bases, J shed 6 bases, and the junction held 4 bases outside the gene matches. This CDR3 has 15 residues. CDR3 DNA: TGTGCCAGCAGCTTGGAGCGGGGGGGCCGTGATACGCAGTATTTT. Protein product: CASSLERGGRDTQYF.

This clone was observed once. The chain recombines TRBV6-4 with TRBJ1-1, with D perhaps TRBD1 (6 bases). The V end was cut by 9 bases, the J end by 1 base, with 15 bases between. Germline V lookup: CDR1 MRHNA, CDR2 SNTAGT. This CDR3 is built from 14 residues. The CDR3 DNA reads TGTGCCAGGACCACGGGACATAGGAACACTGAAGCTTTCTTT. Protein sequence: CARTTGHRNTEAFF.

This clone occurred once. V usage is TRBV27 and J usage is TRBJ2-5, with D perhaps TRBD2 (6 bases). This CDR3 contains 14 residues. V was trimmed by 5 bases and J by 5 bases, leaving 15 bases between them. The V gene's germline CDR1 is MNHEY and CDR2 SMNVEV (reference sequence). The DNA of the CDR3 is TGTGCCAGCAGTCCCTCCGCAGGGAGGGAGACCCAGTACTTC. This translates into CASSPSAGRETQYF.

This rearrangement joins TRBV27 to TRBJ1-5; D is unclear. The V gene's germline CDR1 is MNHEY and CDR2 SMNVEV (reference sequence). The CDR3 has 13 residues. Trimming left V 7 bases short and J 4 bases short, with 11 bases between. CDR3 nucleotides: TGTGCCAGCAAAGGGAGATCGAATCAGCCCCAGCATTTT. Its protein is CASKGRSNQPQHF.

V and J are TRBV15 and TRBJ2-1, with 7 bases fitting TRBD2. Looked up from germline, CDR1 is LNHNV and CDR2 is YYDKDF (reference sequence). V was pared by 5 bases and J by 4 bases, with 14 bases of the junction left unmatched. The CDR3 runs to 17 residues. This chain's CDR3 is CATSGAGGKRDYNEQFF. Written as DNA, the CDR3 is TGTGCCACCAGCGGTGCCGGAGGAAAGCGGGATTACAATGAGCAGTTCTTC.

The gene calls are TRBV10-2 and TRBJ2-7, with 7 bases identical to TRBD1. Trimming took 0 bases from V and 6 from J; bases not matched to a gene: 11. This CDR3 has 16 amino acids. In germline, CDR1 is WSHSY, CDR2 SAAADI. Here the CDR3 reads CASSESIWTGRSEQYF. Here the CDR3 DNA reads TGCGCCAGCAGTGAGTCGATTTGGACAGGCCGCTCCGAGCAGTACTTC.

CDR3 nucleotides: TGTGCCAGCAGCTTGGAGGGGCTAGCGGGGGGGGATACGCAGTATTTT. Protein product: CASSLEGLAGGDTQYF. The V and J genes are TRBV5-4 and TRBJ2-3; TRBD2 agrees at 12 bases. The CDR3 has 16 amino acids. Germline assignment: CDR1 SGHNT and CDR2 YYREEE (reference sequence). After removal of 0 bases from V and 6 bases from J, the junction contained 5 bases not matched to a gene.

This chain connects TRBV10-1 to TRBJ2-7; D call uncertain. The CDR3 is 13 amino acids. Trimming removed 4 bases from V and 1 base from J, with 8 bases in between. Per germline, CDR1 WNHNN and CDR2 SYGVQD (reference sequence). For the CDR3, the DNA is TGCGCCAGCAGTGGCGAGAGTTCCTACGAGCAGTACTTC. Encoded protein: CASSGESSYEQYF.

The chain has TRBV5-8 and TRBJ2-2; a weak D match, TRBD1 (5 bases). Germline assignment: CDR1 SGHTS and CDR2 YDEGEE. The V end lost 2 bases, the J end lost 2 bases, and 10 bases lay between the germline ends. The CDR3 runs 15 residues. In nucleotides, the CDR3 is TGTGCCAGCAGCTTTCCAGGGATTAACACCGGGGAGCTGTTTTTT. It codes for CASSFPGINTGELFF.

This sequence joins TRBV28 and TRBJ2-7; no reliable D call. The length of the CDR3 is 10 residues. The V end was cut by 6 bases, the J end by 3 bases, with 3 bases between. Germline V lookup: CDR1 MDHEN, CDR2 SYDVKM. CDR3 bases: TGTGCCAGCAGCAACTACGAGCAGTACTTC. Translating it yields CASSNYEQYF.

This clone was recorded once. This sequence joins TRBV4-1 and TRBJ1-4; D may be TRBD1 (5 bases). Germline V lookup: CDR1 MGHRA, CDR2 YSYEKL. This CDR3 region has 17 residues. V gave up 1 base and J gave up 5 bases, with 17 bases separating them. The CDR3 is CASSQVLRRGKNEKLFF. DNA of the CDR3: TGCGCCAGCAGCCAAGTCTTGCGGAGGGGTAAGAATGAAAAACTGTTTTTT.

The table lists this clone with a count of one. The chain carries TRBV27 and TRBJ2-7; no firm D call. The germline V gene has CDR1 MNHEY and CDR2 SMNVEV (reference sequence). The V end was cut by 3 bases, the J end by 7 bases, with 16 bases between. CDR3 length equals 14 residues. CDR3 sequence (DNA): TGTGCCAGCAGTTTTACGCCGCACTCTAGTGAGCAGTACTTC. It specifies CASSFTPHSSEQYF.

This chain links TRBV5-6 with TRBJ2-7, with TRBD1 identical over 10 bases. The CDR3 consists of 15 residues. Trimming cost V 3 bases and J 2 bases; bases outside gene matches: 5. Germline V gene data show CDR1 as SGHDT and CDR2 as YYEEEE. CDR3 in amino acids: CASSSMTGGPYEQYF. The CDR3, as DNA: TGTGCCAGCAGCTCTATGACAGGGGGCCCCTACGAGCAGTACTTC.

The rearrangement links TRBV2 to TRBJ2-7; a weak D match, TRBD2 (5 bases). CDR3 length equals 12 residues. V was clipped by 6 bases and J by 3 bases, with 9 bases between them. The germline gives CDR1 SNHLY, CDR2 FYNNEI. In DNA, the CDR3 is TGTGCCAGCAGGGACTCCTACTACGAGCAGTACTTC. Translation gives CASRDSYYEQYF.

The CDR3 nucleotides read TGTGCCAGCAGTTTGGGGGAGGTCACCCCCTACGAGCAGTACTTC. It yields the protein CASSLGEVTPYEQYF. The rearrangement joins TRBV27 to TRBJ2-7, with D perhaps TRBD2 (6 bases). Germline V gene data show CDR1 as MNHEY and CDR2 as SMNVEV (reference sequence). Trimming pared 3 bases from V and 2 bases from J, leaving 14 bases between. The CDR3 has 15 amino acids.

This chain uses TRBV4-2 with TRBJ1-1; 8 positions agree with TRBD1. CDR3 size: 14 residues. The V segment lost 4 bases and the J segment 5 bases; nucleotides outside the gene matches: 6. Germline V gives CDR1 LGHNA, CDR2 YNFKEQ. CDR3: CASSRTGGGTEAFF. Here the CDR3 DNA reads TGTGCCAGCAGCCGCACAGGGGGGGGGACTGAAGCTTTCTTT.